What follows describes a single T cell receptor (beta chain). The data were obtained in a study of blood T cell repertoires in COVID-19. Turning to the study itself: Material from acute and convalescent COVID-19 was sourced from the United States, Italy and Spain.

Per the authors' pipeline: Amplification of reference gene primers was used by the study to estimate nucleated cell counts. Profiling relied on immunoSEQ multiplex PCR, and the TCRdb table lists in-frame clones only, not all of them. The V and J calls and clone size come from that table; D and trimming were worked out from the DNA. Of more than 200,000 clones in the sample, about four fifths were seen once. With 0 bases clipped from V and 5 bases from J, the junction kept 9 bases outside the gene matches. Germline loops: CDR1 SGDLS, CDR2 YYNGEE. The CDR3 length is 16 residues. Sequenced sample: peripheral blood. The receptor was isolated from a woman aged 80 or over with acute or convalescent COVID-19. The rearrangement links TRBV9 to TRBJ2-3; 7 bases fit TRBD1. In nucleotides, the CDR3 is TGTGCCAGCAGCGTAGAGAGGGGGCCTCAATTAGATACGCAGTATTTT. Protein: CASSVERGPQLDTQYF.